The 17 T cell receptor beta chains below come from one sample, sequenced in a study of CD8 T cells in Susac syndrome. RNA, at about 0.45 to 1 ug, was reverse transcribed with random hexamers. Each CDR3 protein is one row after TCRdb ran MiXCR on the immunoSEQ multiplex PCR reads. The table lists roughly 250,000 distinct CDR3 sequences, roughly 95% of them singletons. Sample: CD4+ T cells from PBMCs. These receptors originate from a human donor with Susac syndrome.

In its sample, this clonotype was seen once. This chain connects TRBV2 to TRBJ1-2; TRBD1 might be the D (6 bases). The germline gives CDR1 SNHLY, CDR2 FYNNEI. V gave up 2 bases and J gave up 8 bases, with 15 bases separating them. The CDR3 is 14 amino acids. CDR3 coding DNA: TGTGCCAGCAGTGAACGGCCCGGGGGCTTGGGCTACACCTTC. This translates into CASSERPGGLGYTF.

The chain is built from TRBV6-5 and TRBJ2-1; D might be TRBD2 (5 bases). The CDR3 length is 15 residues. Germline V lookup: CDR1 MNHEY, CDR2 SVGAGI. Trimming pared 5 bases from V and 4 bases from J, leaving 15 bases between. The CDR3 nucleotides read TGTGCCAGCAGTAAGGATCCTAGCAGTTACAATGAGCAGTTCTTC. This translates into CASSKDPSSYNEQFF.

J is TRBJ2-3 and V is TRBV20-1; 11 nucleotides match TRBD2. This CDR3 is built from 15 residues. From germline, CDR1 is DFQATT and CDR2 SNEGSKA (reference sequence). The V and J ends lost 0 bases and 1 base, in that order; junction bases with no gene match: 0. CDR3: CSARDSGGGTDTQYF. In nucleotides, the CDR3 is TGCAGTGCTAGAGATAGCGGGGGGGGCACAGATACGCAGTATTTT.

The V and J genes are TRBV28 and TRBJ1-2; D remains ambiguous. The CDR3 extends over 15 amino acids. Trimming took 3 bases from V and 4 from J, leaving 15 bases between them. Germline V gives CDR1 MDHEN, CDR2 SYDVKM. CDR3 loop: CASSFSQAGSYGYTF. CDR3 in DNA: TGTGCCAGCAGTTTCTCCCAGGCAGGAAGCTATGGCTACACCTTC.

This clonotype was counted only a few times. The V call is TRBV18, the J call TRBJ2-7; unclear D gene. Germline assignment: CDR1 KGHSH and CDR2 LQKENI. Trimming removed 4 bases from V and 3 bases from J, with 10 bases in between. The CDR3 is 13 amino acids. CDR3 protein: CASSLLRGYEQYF. Here the CDR3 DNA reads TGTGCCAGCTCACTCCTGCGTGGCTACGAGCAGTACTTC.

J is TRBJ2-1 and V is TRBV12-3 or TRBV12-4, with D tentatively TRBD2 (6 bases). V dropped 6 bases and J dropped 9 bases, with 18 bases sitting between them. The length of the CDR3 is 14 residues. CDR3 protein: CASRDLSGVGEQFF. The CDR3 coding sequence is TGTGCCAGCAGGGACCTTTCGGGAGTCGGTGAGCAGTTCTTC.

This sequence joins TRBV19 and TRBJ1-1, with TRBD1 matching over 7 bases. Germline CDR1 LNHDA, CDR2 SQIVND (reference sequence). This CDR3 has 14 amino acids. V shed 5 bases, J shed 1 base, and the junction held 4 bases outside the gene matches. This CDR3 reads CASSSRQGNTEAFF. For the CDR3, the DNA is TGTGCCAGTAGTTCACGACAGGGGAACACTGAAGCTTTCTTT.

The chain is built from TRBV20-1 and TRBJ1-5; D is unclear. Trimming removed 7 bases from V and 9 bases from J, with 22 bases in between. Germline lookup yields CDR1 DFQATT and CDR2 SNEGSKA (reference sequence). The CDR3 has 14 residues. The CDR3 spells CSVETKNAEMPQHF. CDR3 DNA: TGCAGTGTCGAGACAAAAAACGCGGAAATGCCCCAGCATTTT.

J is TRBJ1-1 and V is TRBV28; D unresolved. CDR1 is MDHEN and CDR2 is SYDVKM in the germline V gene. This CDR3 has 11 amino acids. The V end was cut by 3 bases, the J end by 8 bases, with 7 bases between. The chain's CDR3 is CASSFLGEAFF. The CDR3 nucleotides read TGTGCCAGCAGTTTCCTAGGGGAAGCTTTCTTT.

The chain employs TRBV15 and TRBJ1-5; D is undetermined. Germline V lookup: CDR1 LNHNV, CDR2 YYDKDF (reference sequence). This CDR3 is 15 amino acids long. Trimming stripped 3 bases from V and 6 bases from J, with 15 bases between. As DNA, the CDR3 is TGTGCCACCAGCAGTGACTACATGGGAGTTCAGCCCCAGCATTTT. This sequence encodes CATSSDYMGVQPQHF.

The J gene is TRBJ1-2, the V gene TRBV7-3, with D uncertain. V was pared by 4 bases and J by 0 bases, with 9 bases between. The CDR3 runs to 14 residues. The germline gives CDR1 SGHTA, CDR2 FQGTGA. CDR3 nucleotide sequence: TGTGCCAGCAGCTCTACAGCTACTAACTATGGCTACACCTTC. It encodes CASSSTATNYGYTF.

The J gene is TRBJ2-2, the V gene TRBV20-1; 8 positions agree with TRBD2. The trim removed 2 bases at V and 3 bases at J, leaving 2 bases unmatched. The CDR3 sequence is 14 residues long. Germline lookup yields CDR1 DFQATT and CDR2 SNEGSKA (reference sequence). Written as DNA, the CDR3 is TGCAGTGCTAGAATGCGGGAGGACACCGGGGAGCTGTTTTTT. This encodes CSARMREDTGELFF.

This chain joins TRBV29-1 and TRBJ2-7; D is perhaps TRBD1 (6 bases). The V end was cut by 5 bases, the J end by 3 bases, with 17 bases between. Germline assignment: CDR1 SQVTM and CDR2 ANQGSEA. This CDR3 is 14 amino acids long. The CDR3 DNA reads as TGCAGCGTTAGACCCGCCGGACAGCACTACGAGCAGTACTTC. Residues: CSVRPAGQHYEQYF.

This clonotype appeared a single time. The V gene is TRBV7-3, the J gene TRBJ2-1, with D possibly being TRBD1 (6 bases). Germline V gives CDR1 SGHTA, CDR2 FQGTGA. The germline V and J ends were trimmed by 2 bases and 1 base, with 9 bases remaining between them. The CDR3 has 15 residues. The CDR3 sequence is CASSLETGSYNEQFF. Here the CDR3 DNA reads TGTGCCAGCAGCTTAGAGACAGGATCCTACAATGAGCAGTTCTTC.

Here the CDR3 reads CSVMVTYEQYF. CDR3 coding DNA: TGCAGCGTAATGGTTACCTACGAGCAGTACTTC. The chain combines TRBV29-1 with TRBJ2-7; D is unresolved. Germline values: CDR1 SQVTM, CDR2 ANQGSEA. The CDR3 spans 11 residues. Trimming took 6 bases from V and 2 from J, leaving 8 bases between them.

The V and J genes are TRBV29-1 and TRBJ2-7, with 8 bases aligning to TRBD1. Looked up from germline, CDR1 is SQVTM and CDR2 is ANQGSEA. The CDR3 spans 14 residues. Unmatched junction bases numbered 9, after V lost 4 bases and J lost 4 bases. DNA of the CDR3: TGCAGCGTTGTAAGAGGACAGGGATGGTACGAGCAGTACTTC. It codes for CSVVRGQGWYEQYF.

Written as DNA, the CDR3 is TGCAGCGGTCGCGGGAGGGCGAGGGCCGGTGAGCAGTTCTTC. As protein: CSGRGRARAGEQFF. The chain employs TRBV29-1 and TRBJ2-1, with 9 bases identical to TRBD2. This CDR3 comprises 14 residues. CDR1 is SQVTM, CDR2 ANQGSEA, per germline. J lost 9 bases, V lost 7 bases, and 13 bases had no gene match.